A selection of T cell receptor beta chains follows, all from one sample in a study of beta chain features in type 1 diabetes. Some clones are missing from TCRdb's copy, which holds only in-frame ones; the method was immunoSEQ multiplex PCR. The sample consists of around 250,000 clones, roughly 22% of them appearing once. Sequencing used naive CD4+ T cells from blood. The receptors here all came from a woman aged 40 to 50 with type 1 diabetes. The CDR3 runs from the conserved cysteine through the conserved F or W.

j_gene	v_gene	CDR3aa
TRBJ2-7	TRBV6-5	CASSVTGTSVYEQYF
TRBJ2-2	TRBV5-4	CASSLVGAGELFF
TRBJ1-1	TRBV19	CATSGQLRTEAFF
TRBJ2-3	TRBV4-3	CASSQGQGEETDTQYF
TRBJ1-2	TRBV6-5	CASSYSSGRSYGYTF
TRBJ2-3	TRBV18	CASSPQPVSDTQYF
TRBJ1-1	TRBV2	CASRRDRGTMNTEAFF
TRBJ1-2	TRBV30	CAWKVRRNNYGYTF
TRBJ2-1	TRBV7-9	CASSYSGGAGEQFF
TRBJ1-5	TRBV7-8	CASSLARRQGDNQPQHF
TRBJ1-1	TRBV2	CASSLQGTEAFF
TRBJ1-2	TRBV28	CASSQGTAINYGYTF
TRBJ2-7	TRBV10-3	CAISSPGQGRYEQYF
TRBJ1-2	TRBV7-3	CASSSDRGRGYTF
TRBJ2-7	TRBV5-1	CASSARQGNEQYF
TRBJ2-7	TRBV7-9	CASLGGRDPHQQYF
TRBJ2-7	TRBV29-1	CSVEDLPNRPHEQYF
TRBJ2-2	TRBV29-1	CSVGHFTRGSIGELFF
TRBJ1-2	TRBV5-6	CASSSGRGHGYTF
TRBJ2-6	TRBV25-1	CASSESRDSSGANVLTF
TRBJ2-1	TRBV5-1	CASSLDRGNEQFF
TRBJ2-1	TRBV7-9	CASSLEGGSYNEQFF